The sequence of this T cell receptor beta chain was determined in a study of Ad26.COV2.S vaccination and SARS-CoV-2 variants (dated by TCRdb to the early 2020s). In terms of the full investigation: Donors in the vaccine arm were drawn from COV1001, a multicentre, randomized, double-blind, placebo-controlled phase I-IIa trial testing Ad26.COV2.S in healthy adults. Ad26.COV2.S was given intramuscularly at 5x10^10 or 1x10^11 viral particles, as a single shot or as two shots 56 days apart. TCRbeta repertoire sequencing was used to assess the specificity and breadth of SARS-CoV-2-reactive T cell receptors after Ad26.COV2.S vaccination. The TCR-sequenced set comprised around 30 samples: approximately 19 Ad26.COV2.S vaccine recipients, 5 placebo recipients and 8 SARS-CoV-2 convalescent individuals. Trial participants were randomized into five groups of five, in which low-dose or high-dose Ad26.COV2.S was given once or twice, or placebo was given on both occasions. Blinding of investigators to trial group allocation was maintained during experiments and outcome assessment. What the authors observed across the whole study: Ad26.COV2.S recipients had higher spike-specific TCR breadth than placebo recipients (P = 0.0014). Non-spike TCR breadth was comparable between vaccine and placebo recipients, consistent with the vaccine containing only spike. The study lacked the statistical power to compare responses across vaccine doses or regimens. According to the authors, total T cell responses may have been underestimated by the TCR breadth and depth analyses. Substantial breadth of spike-specific CD8+ and CD4+ T cell responses was reported after vaccination.

From the cysteine up to the phenylalanine, the CDR3 has a length of 15 residues. Only the CDR3 portion is preserved as DNA: 45 bases, with reading frame beginning at the first base. The germline V gene specifies SGHDT as CDR1 and YYEEEE as CDR2. The germline ends are 12 bases apart after V is trimmed by 4 bases and J by 2 bases. The sample's treatment or condition label, decoded: roughly 18 received Ad26.COV2.S at low or high dose, single or two shots; 5 received placebo; per-sample allocation not given. Repertoires of vaccine and placebo recipients were sequenced from samples collected on day 63 after the first injection. Between 29 July and 7 August 2020, Cohort 1b enrolled some 25 adults aged 18-55 years at one site in Boston, USA. As a vaccine, Ad26.COV2.S was a replication-incompetent adenovirus type 26 vector that expressed a prefusion-stabilized SARS-CoV-2 spike protein derived from the original Wuhan strain.

The immunoSEQ Assay was the method used to sequence TCRbeta CDR3 regions. After extraction, genomic DNA underwent amplification by bias-controlled multiplex PCR, followed by high-throughput sequencing. The source study handled its data this way. To quantify the absolute abundance of each unique TCRbeta CDR3 region, sequences were collapsed and filtered. T cell fraction was estimated by normalization of TCRbeta template counts to usable DNA, with usable DNA being measured through amplification of reference genes present in all nucleated cells. Repertoire TCRs were annotated as SARS-CoV-2-specific when V gene, CDR3 amino acid sequence and J gene were exactly matched to a known reactive TCR set. The reference SARS-CoV-2 TCR set was obtained from MIRA and was filtered for enrichment in COVID-19-positive ImmuneCODE repertoires, whereby public or cross-reactive TCRs were removed. Using the MIRA antigens, annotated TCRs were further analysed by specific ORF or by position within an ORF. Depth was the summed frequency of annotated unique rearrangements, while breadth was defined as annotated unique rearrangements over total unique productive rearrangements. Two-sided Wilcoxon rank-sum tests were used to compare TCR breadth between groups. This is the immuneACCESS table as TCRdb keeps it, with only in-frame sequences that have V and J called. A part of the clones is gone; compared with another copy, unresolved V genes explain less than half, and the rest is unexplained. V and J calls plus clone size are reproduced from that table; the DNA served to infer D and trimming. This sample holds some 340,000 clones; just under 85% were observed only once. The ten largest make up 2.1% of the sample.

This clone was recorded once. It lacks a known antigen. No base-level quality is on record; no much larger clone is a single base apart. This chain joins TRBV5-6 to TRBJ1-4; a tentative D match to TRBD1 spans 5 bases. This receptor was identified in a person between 18 and 65 years old who received the Ad26.COV2.S COVID-19 vaccine or a placebo. This material consisted of peripheral blood, taken in a trial of Ad26.COV2.S vaccine versus placebo. The DNA reads as follows: TGTGCCAGCAGCCTGGGACGGGGTACTAATGAAAAACTGTTTTTT. The resulting protein is CASSLGRGTNEKLFF.